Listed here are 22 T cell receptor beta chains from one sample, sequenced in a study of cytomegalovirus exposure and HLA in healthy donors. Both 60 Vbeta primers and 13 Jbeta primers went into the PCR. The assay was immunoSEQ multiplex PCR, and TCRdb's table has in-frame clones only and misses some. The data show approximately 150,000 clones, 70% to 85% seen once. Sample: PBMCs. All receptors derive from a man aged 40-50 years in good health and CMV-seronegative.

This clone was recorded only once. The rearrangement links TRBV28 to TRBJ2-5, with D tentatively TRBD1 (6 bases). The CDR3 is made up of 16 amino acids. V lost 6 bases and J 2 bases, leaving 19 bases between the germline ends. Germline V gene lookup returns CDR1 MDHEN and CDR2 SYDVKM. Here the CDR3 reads CASRNTGRTGQETQYF. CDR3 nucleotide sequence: TGTGCCAGCAGAAATACAGGGCGAACCGGGCAAGAGACCCAGTACTTC.

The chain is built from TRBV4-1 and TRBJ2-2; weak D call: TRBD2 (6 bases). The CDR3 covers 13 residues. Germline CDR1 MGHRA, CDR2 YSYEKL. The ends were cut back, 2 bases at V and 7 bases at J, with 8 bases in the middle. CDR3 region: CASSQPGVGELFF. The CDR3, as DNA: TGCGCCAGCAGCCAACCGGGGGTCGGGGAGCTGTTTTTT.

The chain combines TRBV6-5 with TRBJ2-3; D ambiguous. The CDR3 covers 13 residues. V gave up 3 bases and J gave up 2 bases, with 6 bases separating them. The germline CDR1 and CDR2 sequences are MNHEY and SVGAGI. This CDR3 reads CASSYSYTDTQYF. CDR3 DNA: TGTGCCAGCAGTTATTCCTACACAGATACGCAGTATTTT.

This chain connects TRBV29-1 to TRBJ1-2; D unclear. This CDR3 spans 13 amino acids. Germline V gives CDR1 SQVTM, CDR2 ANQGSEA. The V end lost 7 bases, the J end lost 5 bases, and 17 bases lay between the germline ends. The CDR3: CSGMTGIPYGYTF. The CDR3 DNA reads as TGCAGCGGTATGACGGGGATTCCGTATGGCTACACCTTC.

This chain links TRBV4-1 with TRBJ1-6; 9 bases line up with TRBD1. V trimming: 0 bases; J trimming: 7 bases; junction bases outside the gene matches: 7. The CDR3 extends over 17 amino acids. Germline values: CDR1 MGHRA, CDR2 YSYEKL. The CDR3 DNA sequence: TGCGCCAGCAGCCAAGACGGGACAGGGCTTGTCAATTCACCCCTCCACTTT. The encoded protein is CASSQDGTGLVNSPLHF.

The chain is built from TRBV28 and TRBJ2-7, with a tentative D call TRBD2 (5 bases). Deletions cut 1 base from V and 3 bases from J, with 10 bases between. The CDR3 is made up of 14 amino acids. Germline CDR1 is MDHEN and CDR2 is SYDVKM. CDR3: CASSLFGNLYEQYF. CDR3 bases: TGTGCCAGCAGTTTATTCGGGAATCTCTACGAGCAGTACTTC. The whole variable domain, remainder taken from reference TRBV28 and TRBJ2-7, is DVKVTQSSRYLVKRTGEKVFLECVQDMDHENMFWYRQDPGLGLRLIYFSYDVKMKEKGDIPEGYSVSREKKERFSLILESASTNQTSMYLCASSLFGNLYEQYFGPGTRLTVT.

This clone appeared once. The CDR3, as DNA: TGTGCCAGCAGTTTGACTTCGGGATCCTACACTGAAGCTTTCTTT. It specifies CASSLTSGSYTEAFF. V gene TRBV28 combines with J gene TRBJ1-1; D is unresolved. V was cut by 3 bases and J by 3 bases, with 14 bases left in between. The germline gives CDR1 MDHEN, CDR2 SYDVKM. The CDR3 loop spans 15 amino acids.

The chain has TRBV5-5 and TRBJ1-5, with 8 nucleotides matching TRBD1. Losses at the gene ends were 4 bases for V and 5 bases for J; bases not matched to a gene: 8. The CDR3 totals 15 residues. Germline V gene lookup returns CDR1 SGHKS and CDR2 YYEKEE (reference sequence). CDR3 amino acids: CASSQRTGTDQPQHF. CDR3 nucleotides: TGTGCCAGCAGCCAGCGGACAGGGACGGATCAGCCCCAGCATTTT.

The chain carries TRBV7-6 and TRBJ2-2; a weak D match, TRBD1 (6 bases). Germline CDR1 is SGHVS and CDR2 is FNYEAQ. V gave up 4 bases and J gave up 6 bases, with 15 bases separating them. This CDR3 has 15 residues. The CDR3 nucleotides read TGTGCCAGCAGCTCTCGTGACAGGTTAGCCGGGGAGCTGTTTTTT. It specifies CASSSRDRLAGELFF.

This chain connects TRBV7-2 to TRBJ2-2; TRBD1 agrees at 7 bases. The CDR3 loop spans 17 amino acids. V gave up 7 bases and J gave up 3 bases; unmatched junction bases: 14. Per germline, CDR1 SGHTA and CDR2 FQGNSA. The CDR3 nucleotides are TGTGCCAGCAACACCCTTAGGGGGCGCGTCGACACCGGGGAGCTGTTTTTT. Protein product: CASNTLRGRVDTGELFF.

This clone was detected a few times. CDR3 protein: CASSWGQGGSAFF. CDR3 in DNA: TGTGCCAGCAGCTGGGGACAGGGGGGTTCAGCTTTCTTT. The chain recombines TRBV7-8 with TRBJ1-1; 11 positions match TRBD1. V shed 4 bases, J shed 10 bases, and the junction held 5 bases outside the gene matches. Looked up from germline, CDR1 is SGHVS and CDR2 is FQNEAQ. This CDR3 is built from 13 residues.

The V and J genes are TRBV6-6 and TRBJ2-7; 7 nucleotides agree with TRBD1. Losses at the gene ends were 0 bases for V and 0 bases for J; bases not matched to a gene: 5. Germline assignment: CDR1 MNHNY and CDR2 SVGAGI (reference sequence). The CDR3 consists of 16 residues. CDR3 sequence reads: CASSYSDRSSSYEQYF. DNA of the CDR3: TGTGCCAGCAGTTACTCGGACAGGAGTAGCTCCTACGAGCAGTACTTC.

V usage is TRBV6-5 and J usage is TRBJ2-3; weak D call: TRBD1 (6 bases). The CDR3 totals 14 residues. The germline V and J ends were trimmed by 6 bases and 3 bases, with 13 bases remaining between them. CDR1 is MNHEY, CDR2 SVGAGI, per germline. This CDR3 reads CASRGAGTTDTQYF. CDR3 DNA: TGTGCCAGCAGGGGGGCAGGCACTACAGATACGCAGTATTTT.

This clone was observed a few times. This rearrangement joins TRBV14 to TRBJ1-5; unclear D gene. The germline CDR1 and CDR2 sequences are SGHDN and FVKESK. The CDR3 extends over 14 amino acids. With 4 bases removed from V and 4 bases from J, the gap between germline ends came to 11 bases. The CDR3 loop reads CASSPGLRNQPQHF. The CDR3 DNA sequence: TGTGCCAGCAGCCCCGGACTGAGAAATCAGCCCCAGCATTTT.

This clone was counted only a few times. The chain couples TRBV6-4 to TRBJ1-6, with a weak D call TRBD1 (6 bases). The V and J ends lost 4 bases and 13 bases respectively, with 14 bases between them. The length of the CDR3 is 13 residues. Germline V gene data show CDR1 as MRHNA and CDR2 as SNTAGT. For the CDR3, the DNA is TGTGCCAGCAGTGTGGGACATTTCCCCCCCCTCCACTTT. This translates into CASSVGHFPPLHF.

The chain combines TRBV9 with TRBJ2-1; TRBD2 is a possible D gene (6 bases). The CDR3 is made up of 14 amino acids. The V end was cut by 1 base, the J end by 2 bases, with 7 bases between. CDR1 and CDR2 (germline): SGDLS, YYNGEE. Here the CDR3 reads CASSVWGAYNEQFF. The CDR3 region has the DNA TGTGCCAGCAGCGTATGGGGGGCCTACAATGAGCAGTTCTTC.

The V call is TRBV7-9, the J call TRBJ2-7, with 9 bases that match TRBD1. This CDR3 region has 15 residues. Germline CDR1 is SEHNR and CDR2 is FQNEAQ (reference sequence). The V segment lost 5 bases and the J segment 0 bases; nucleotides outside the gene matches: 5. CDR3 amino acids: CASSPWTGASYEQYF. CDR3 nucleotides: TGTGCCAGCAGCCCCTGGACAGGGGCCTCCTACGAGCAGTACTTC.

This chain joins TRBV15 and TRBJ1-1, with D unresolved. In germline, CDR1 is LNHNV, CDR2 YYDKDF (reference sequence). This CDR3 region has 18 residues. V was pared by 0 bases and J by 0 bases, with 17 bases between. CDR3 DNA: TGTGCCACCAGCAGAGATATGTGGAGGGAAAGCATGAACACTGAAGCTTTCTTT. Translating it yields CATSRDMWRESMNTEAFF.

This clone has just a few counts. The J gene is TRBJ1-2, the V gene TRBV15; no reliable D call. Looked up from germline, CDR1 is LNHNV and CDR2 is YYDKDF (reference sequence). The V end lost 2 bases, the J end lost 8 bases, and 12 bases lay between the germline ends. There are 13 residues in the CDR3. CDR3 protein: CATSRISDSGYTF. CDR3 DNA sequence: TGTGCCACCAGCAGAATTAGTGATTCAGGCTACACCTTC. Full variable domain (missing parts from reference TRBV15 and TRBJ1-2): DAMVIQNPRYQVTQFGKPVTLSCSQTLNHNVMYWYQQKSSQAPKLLFHYYDKDFNNEADTPDNFQSRRPNTSFCFLDIRSPGLGDTAMYLCATSRISDSGYTFGSGTRLTVV.

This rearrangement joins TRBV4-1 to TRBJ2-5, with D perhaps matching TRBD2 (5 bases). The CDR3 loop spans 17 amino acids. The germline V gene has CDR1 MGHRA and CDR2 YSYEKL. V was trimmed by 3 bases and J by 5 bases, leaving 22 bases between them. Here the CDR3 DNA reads TGCGCCAGCAGCCAGGAGGCACAGATAACCCGACCGGAGACCCAGTACTTC. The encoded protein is CASSQEAQITRPETQYF.

CDR3 region: CASSVSSGDKQFF. In nucleotides, the CDR3 is TGTGCCAGCAGCGTAAGTAGCGGGGACAAGCAGTTCTTC. The V gene is TRBV9, the J gene TRBJ2-1; 8 bases are shared with TRBD2. V was pared by 1 base and J by 11 bases, with 5 bases of the junction left unmatched. CDR3 length: 13 residues. Germline loops: CDR1 SGDLS, CDR2 YYNGEE.

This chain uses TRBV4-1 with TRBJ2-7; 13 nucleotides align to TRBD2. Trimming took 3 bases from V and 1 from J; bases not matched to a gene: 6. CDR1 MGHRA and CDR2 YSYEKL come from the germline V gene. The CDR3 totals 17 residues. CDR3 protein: CASSHAGTSGNSYEQYF. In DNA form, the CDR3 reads TGCGCCAGCAGCCATGCCGGGACTAGCGGGAATTCCTACGAGCAGTACTTC.